This entry is about one TCR beta chain. Per the original data handling: Estimation of nucleated cell counts relied on the amplification of reference gene primers. TCRdb's copy holds only in-frame clones and misses some; the assay was immunoSEQ multiplex PCR. D and trimming were read from the DNA, whereas the V and J calls and clone size are those reported in that table. The sample lists about 42,000 clones, around four fifths occurring once. Trimming left V 5 bases short and J 9 bases short, with 23 bases between. Germline V gene data show CDR1 as MNHEY and CDR2 as SVGEGT. CDR3 length: 16 amino acids. The sample originates from a study of blood T cell repertoires in COVID-19.

The sample comprised peripheral blood. The sequence was obtained from a man aged 45 to 65 with active COVID-19. The V call is TRBV6-2 or TRBV6-3, the J call TRBJ1-5; no reliable D call. CDR3 nucleotide sequence: TGTGCCAGCAGTCTGCAAGAGGAAATTAAGGTCATGCCCCAGCATTTT. Translation: CASSLQEEIKVMPQHF.